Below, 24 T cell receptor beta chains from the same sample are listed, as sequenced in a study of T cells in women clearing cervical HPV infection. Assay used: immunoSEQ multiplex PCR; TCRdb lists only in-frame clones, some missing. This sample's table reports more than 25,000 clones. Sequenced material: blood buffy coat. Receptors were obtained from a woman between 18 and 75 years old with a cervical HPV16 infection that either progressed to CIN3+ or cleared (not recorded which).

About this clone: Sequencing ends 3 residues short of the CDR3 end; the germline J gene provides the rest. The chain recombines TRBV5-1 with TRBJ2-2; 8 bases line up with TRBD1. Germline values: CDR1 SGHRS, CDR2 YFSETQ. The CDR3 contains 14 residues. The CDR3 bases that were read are TGCGCCAGCAGCCCCGACAGGGGTAATTCACCG. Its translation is CASSPDRGNSP. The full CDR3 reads CASSPDRGNSPLFF.

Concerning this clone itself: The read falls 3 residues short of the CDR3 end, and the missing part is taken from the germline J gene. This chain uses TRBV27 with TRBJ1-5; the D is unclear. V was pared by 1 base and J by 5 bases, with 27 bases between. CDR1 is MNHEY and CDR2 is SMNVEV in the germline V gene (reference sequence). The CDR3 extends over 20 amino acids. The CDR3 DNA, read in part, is TGTGCCAGCAGTTTATTTGCTGGCTCCCCCCGAGAGGGTTCGGATCAGCCC. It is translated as CASSLFAGSPREGSDQP. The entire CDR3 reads CASSLFAGSPREGSDQPQHF.

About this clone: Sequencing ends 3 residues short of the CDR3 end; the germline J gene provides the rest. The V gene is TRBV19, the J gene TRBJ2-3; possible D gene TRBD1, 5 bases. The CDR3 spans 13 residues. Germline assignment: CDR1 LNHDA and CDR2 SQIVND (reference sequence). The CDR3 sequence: CASSPQGNQPQYF. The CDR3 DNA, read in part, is TGTGCCAGTAGTCCTCAGGGTAATCAGCCG.

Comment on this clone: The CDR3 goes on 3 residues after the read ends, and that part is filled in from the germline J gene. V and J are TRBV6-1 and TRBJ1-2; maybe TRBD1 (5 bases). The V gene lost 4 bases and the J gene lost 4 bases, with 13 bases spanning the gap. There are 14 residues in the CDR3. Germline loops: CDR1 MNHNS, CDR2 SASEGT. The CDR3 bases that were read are TGTGCCAGCAGTGTCGTGCAGGGTCTCTATGGC. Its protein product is CASSVVQGLYG. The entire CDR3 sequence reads CASSVVQGLYGYTF.

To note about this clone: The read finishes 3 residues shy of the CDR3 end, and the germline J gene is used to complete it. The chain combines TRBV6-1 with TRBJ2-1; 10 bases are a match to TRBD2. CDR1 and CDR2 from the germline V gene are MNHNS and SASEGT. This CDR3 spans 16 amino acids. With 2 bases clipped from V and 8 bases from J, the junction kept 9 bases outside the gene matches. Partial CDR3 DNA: TGTGCCAGCAGTGAATTAAGCGGGGGGGCTACTTATGAG. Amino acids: CASSELSGGATYE. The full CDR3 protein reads CASSELSGGATYEQFF.

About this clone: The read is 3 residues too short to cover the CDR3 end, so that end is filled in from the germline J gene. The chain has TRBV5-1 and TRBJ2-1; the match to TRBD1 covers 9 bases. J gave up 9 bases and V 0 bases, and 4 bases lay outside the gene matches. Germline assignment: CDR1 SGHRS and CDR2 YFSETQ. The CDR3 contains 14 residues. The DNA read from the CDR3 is TGCGCCAGCAGCTTGGAAGGGACAGGGACTGAG. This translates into CASSLEGTGTE. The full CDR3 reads CASSLEGTGTEQFF. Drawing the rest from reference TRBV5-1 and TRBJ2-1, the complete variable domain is KAGVTQTPRYLIKTRGQQVTLSCSPISGHRSVSWYQQTPGQGLQFLFEYFSETQRNKGNFPGRFSGRQFSNSRSEMNVSTLELGDSALYLCASSLEGTGTEQFFGPGTRLTVL.

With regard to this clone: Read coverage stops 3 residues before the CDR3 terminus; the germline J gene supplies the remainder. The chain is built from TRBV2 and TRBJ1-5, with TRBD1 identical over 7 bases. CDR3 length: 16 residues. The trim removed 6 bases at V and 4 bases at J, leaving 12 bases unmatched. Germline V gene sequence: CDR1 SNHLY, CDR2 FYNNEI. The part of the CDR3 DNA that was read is TGTGCCAGCAGAACAGACAGGGTATATCAAAATCAGCCC. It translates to CASRTDRVYQNQP. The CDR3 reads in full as CASRTDRVYQNQPQHF.

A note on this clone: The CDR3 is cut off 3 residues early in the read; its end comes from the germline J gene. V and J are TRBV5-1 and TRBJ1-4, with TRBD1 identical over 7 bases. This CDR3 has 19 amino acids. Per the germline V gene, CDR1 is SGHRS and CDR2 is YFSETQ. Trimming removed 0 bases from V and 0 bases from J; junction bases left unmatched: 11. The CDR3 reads CASSLGYRTGHTTNEKLFF. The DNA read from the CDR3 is TGCGCCAGCAGCTTGGGATACCGGACAGGCCATACAACTAATGAAAAA.

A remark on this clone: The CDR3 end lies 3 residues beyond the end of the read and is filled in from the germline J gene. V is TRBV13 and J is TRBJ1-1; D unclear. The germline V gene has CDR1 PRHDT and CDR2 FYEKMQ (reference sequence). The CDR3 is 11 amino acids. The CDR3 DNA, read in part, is TGTGCCAGCAGCCCCACCAGGGAA. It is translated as CASSPTRE. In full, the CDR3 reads CASSPTREAFF.

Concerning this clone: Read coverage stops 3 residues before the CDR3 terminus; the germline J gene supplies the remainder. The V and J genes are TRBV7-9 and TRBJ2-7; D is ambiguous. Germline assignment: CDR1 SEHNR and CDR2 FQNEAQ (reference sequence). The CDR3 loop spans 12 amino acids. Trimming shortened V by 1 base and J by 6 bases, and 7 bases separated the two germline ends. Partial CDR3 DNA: TGTGCCAGCAGCTTAGGCCTGGCCGAG. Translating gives CASSLGLAE. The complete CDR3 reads CASSLGLAEQYF.

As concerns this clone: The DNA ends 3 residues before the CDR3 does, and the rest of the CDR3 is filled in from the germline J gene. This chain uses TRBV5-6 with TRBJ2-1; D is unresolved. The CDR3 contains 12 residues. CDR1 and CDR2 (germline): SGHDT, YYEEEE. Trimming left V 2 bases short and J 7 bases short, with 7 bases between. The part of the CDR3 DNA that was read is TGTGCCAGCAGCTTTACATGGAATGAG. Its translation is CASSFTWNE. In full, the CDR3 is CASSFTWNEQFF.

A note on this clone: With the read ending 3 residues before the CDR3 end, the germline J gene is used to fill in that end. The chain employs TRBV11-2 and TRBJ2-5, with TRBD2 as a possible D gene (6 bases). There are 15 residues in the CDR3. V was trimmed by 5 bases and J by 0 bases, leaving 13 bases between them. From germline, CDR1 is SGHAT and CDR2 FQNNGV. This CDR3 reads CASSPSPSDQETQYF. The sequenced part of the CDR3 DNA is TGTGCCAGCAGCCCCTCCCCTAGCGACCAAGAGACC.

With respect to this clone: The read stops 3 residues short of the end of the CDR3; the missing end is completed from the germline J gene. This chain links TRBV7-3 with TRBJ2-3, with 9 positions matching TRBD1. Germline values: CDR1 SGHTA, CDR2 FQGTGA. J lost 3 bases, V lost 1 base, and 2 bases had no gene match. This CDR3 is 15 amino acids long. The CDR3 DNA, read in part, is TGTGCCAGCAGCTTAAGGGGACAGGGTACAGATACG. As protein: CASSLRGQGTDT. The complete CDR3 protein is CASSLRGQGTDTQYF.

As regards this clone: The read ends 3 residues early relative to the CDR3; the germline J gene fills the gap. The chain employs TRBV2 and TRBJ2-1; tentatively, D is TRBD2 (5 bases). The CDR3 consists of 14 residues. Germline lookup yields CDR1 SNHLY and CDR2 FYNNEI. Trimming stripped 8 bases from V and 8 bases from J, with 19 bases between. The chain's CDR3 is CASAGQLDVDEQFF. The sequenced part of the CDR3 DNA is TGTGCCAGCGCCGGTCAACTAGATGTGGATGAG.

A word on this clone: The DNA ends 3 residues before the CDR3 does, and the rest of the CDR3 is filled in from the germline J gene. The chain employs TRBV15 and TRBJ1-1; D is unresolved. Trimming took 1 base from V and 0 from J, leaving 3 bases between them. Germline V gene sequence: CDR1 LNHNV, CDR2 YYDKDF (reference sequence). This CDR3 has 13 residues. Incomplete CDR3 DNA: TGTGCCACCAGCAGAGCAGTGAACACTGAA. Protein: CATSRAVNTE. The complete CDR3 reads CATSRAVNTEAFF. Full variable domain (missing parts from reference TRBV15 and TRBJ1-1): DAMVIQNPRYQVTQFGKPVTLSCSQTLNHNVMYWYQQKSSQAPKLLFHYYDKDFNNEADTPDNFQSRRPNTSFCFLDIRSPGLGDTAMYLCATSRAVNTEAFFGQGTRLTVV.

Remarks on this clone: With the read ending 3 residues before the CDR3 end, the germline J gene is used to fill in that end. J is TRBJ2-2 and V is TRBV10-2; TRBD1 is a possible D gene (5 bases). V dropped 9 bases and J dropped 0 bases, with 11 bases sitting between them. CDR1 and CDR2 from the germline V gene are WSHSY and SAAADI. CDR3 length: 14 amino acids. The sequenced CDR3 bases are TGCGCCAGTACCGACAGCGCGAACACCGGGGAG. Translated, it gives CASTDSANTGE. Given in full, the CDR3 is CASTDSANTGELFF.

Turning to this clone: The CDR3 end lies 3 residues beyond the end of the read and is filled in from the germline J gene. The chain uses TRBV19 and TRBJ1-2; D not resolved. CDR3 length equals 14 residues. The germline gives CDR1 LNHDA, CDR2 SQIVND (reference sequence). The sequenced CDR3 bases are TGTGCCAGTACTCCTCCGTGGACTAAATACGAC. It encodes CASTPPWTKYD. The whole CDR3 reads CASTPPWTKYDYTF. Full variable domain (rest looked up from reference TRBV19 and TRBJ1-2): DGGITQSPKYLFRKEGQNVTLSCEQNLNHDAMYWYRQDPGQGLRLIYYSQIVNDFQKGDIAEGYSVSREKKESFPLTVTSAQKNPTAFYLCASTPPWTKYDYTFGSGTRLTVV.

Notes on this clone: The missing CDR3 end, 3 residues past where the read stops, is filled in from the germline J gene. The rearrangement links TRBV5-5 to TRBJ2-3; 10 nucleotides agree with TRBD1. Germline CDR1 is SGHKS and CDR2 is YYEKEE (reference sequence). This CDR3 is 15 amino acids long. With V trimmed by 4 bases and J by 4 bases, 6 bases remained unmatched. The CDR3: CASSHRDRGSDTQYF. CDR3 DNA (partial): TGTGCCAGCAGCCACCGGGACAGGGGTTCAGATACG.

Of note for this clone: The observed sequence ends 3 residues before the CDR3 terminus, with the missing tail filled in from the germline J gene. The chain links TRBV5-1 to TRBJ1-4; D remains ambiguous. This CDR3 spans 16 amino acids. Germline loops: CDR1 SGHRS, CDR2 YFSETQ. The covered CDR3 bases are TGCGCCAGCAGAATGGACTCATCTCTTTATAATTCACCA. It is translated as CASRMDSSLYNSP. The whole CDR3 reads CASRMDSSLYNSPLFF.

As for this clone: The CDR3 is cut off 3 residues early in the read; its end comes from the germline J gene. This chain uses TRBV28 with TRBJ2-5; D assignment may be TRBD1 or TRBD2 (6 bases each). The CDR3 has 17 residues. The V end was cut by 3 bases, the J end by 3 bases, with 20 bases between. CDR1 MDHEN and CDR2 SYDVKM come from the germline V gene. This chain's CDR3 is CASSFPTSGEGEETQYF. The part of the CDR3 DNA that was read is TGTGCCAGCAGTTTCCCAACCTCGGGAGAGGGGGAAGAGACC.

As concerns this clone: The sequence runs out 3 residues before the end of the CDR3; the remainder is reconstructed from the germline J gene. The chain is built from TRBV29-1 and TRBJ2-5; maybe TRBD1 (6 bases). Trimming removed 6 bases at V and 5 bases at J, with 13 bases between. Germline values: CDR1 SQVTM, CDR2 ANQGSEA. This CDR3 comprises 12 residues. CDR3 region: CSVPDQGETQYF. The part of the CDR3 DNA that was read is TGCAGCGTACCCGACCAGGGGGAGACC.

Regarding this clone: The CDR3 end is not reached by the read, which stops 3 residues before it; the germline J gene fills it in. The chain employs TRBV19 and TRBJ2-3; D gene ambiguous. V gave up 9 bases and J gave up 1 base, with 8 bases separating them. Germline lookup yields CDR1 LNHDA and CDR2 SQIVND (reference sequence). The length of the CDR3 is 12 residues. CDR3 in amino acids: CASESGTDTQYF. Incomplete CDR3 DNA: TGTGCCAGCGAATCGGGCACAGATACG.

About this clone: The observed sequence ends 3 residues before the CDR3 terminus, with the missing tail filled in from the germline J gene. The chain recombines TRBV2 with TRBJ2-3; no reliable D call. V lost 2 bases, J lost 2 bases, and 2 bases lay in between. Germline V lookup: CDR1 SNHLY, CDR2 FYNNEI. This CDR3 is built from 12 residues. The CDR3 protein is CASSEYTDTQYF. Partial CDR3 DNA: TGTGCCAGCAGTGAATACACAGATACG.

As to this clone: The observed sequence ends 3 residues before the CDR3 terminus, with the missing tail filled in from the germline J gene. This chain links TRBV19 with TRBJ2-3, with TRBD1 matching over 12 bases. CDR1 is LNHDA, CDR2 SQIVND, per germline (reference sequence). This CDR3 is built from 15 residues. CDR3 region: CASSPRDRGLETQYF. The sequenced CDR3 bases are TGTGCCAGTAGTCCCAGGGACAGGGGGCTAGAGACG.